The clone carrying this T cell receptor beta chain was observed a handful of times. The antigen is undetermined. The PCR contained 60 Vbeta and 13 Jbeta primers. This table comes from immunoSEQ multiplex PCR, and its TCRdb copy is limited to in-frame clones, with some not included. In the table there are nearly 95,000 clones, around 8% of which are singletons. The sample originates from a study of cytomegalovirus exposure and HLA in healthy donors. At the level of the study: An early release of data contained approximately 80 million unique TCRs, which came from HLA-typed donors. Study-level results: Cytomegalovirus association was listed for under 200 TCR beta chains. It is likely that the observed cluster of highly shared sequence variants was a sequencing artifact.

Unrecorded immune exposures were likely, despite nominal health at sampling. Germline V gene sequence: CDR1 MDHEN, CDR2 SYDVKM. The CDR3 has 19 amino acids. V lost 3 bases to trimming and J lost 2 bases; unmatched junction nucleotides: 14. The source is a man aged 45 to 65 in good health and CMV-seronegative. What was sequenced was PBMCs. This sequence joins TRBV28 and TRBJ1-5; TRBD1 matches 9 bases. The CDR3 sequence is CASSFPRDRVPLGNQPQHF. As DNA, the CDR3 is TGTGCCAGCAGTTTTCCCCGGGACAGGGTTCCCCTGGGCAATCAGCCCCAGCATTTT.